Listed here are 26 T cell receptor beta chains from one sample, sequenced in a study of identical twins. TCRdb recomputed calls from the 5' RACE reads with MiXCR, one row per CDR3 protein. The profile shows 200,000 to 250,000 distinct CDR3 sequences, roughly an eighth of them singletons. The sample was also reused in another study, on yellow fever vaccine responses in identical twins.

Sequencing was carried out using memory (CD45RO+) T cells sorted from blood. These receptors came from a woman aged 18-29 years in good health.

This clonotype showed up many times. The chain couples TRBV5-1 to TRBJ2-5; unclear D gene. The length of the CDR3 is 15 residues. Trimming shortened V by 0 bases and J by 3 bases, and 12 bases separated the two germline ends. Germline-derived CDR1 and CDR2 are SGHRS and YFSETQ. In DNA form, the CDR3 reads TGCGCCAGCAGCTTGGTTTCGTCAGCCAAAGAGACCCAGTACTTC. Protein sequence: CASSLVSSAKETQYF. The whole variable domain, remainder taken from reference TRBV5-1 and TRBJ2-5, is KAGVTQTPRYLIKTRGQQVTLSCSPISGHRSVSWYQQTPGQGLQFLFEYFSETQRNKGNFPGRFSGRQFSNSRSEMNVSTLELGDSALYLCASSLVSSAKETQYFGPGTRLLVL.

The table lists this clonotype with a few counts. An end of the junction does not agree with germline; a read error may underlie this. V is TRBV29-1 and J is TRBJ1-2; a weak D match, TRBD1 (5 bases). Germline V gene sequence: CDR1 SQVTM, CDR2 ANQGSEA. This CDR3 is built from 13 residues. This CDR3 reads CSVEDPTEYGYTF. In DNA, the CDR3 is TGCAGCGTAGAAGACCCGACAGAGTATGGCTACACCTTC.

The table lists this clonotype with a few counts. Here the CDR3 DNA reads TGCAGCTCTATATTAGGGGGGCAGCTAGCCAAAAACATTCAGTACTTC. Protein: CSSILGGQLAKNIQYF. This rearrangement joins TRBV29-1 to TRBJ2-4; D may be TRBD1 or TRBD2 (6 bases each). The CDR3 totals 16 residues. Germline V lookup: CDR1 SQVTM, CDR2 ANQGSEA. Trimming stripped 8 bases from V and 0 bases from J, with 20 bases between. Using reference TRBV29-1 and TRBJ2-4 for the parts outside the CDR3, the full variable domain is SAVISQKPSRDICQRGTSLTIQCQVDSQVTMMFWYRQQPGQSLTLIATANQGSEATYESGFVIDKFPISRPNLTFSTLTVSNMSPEDSSIYLCSSILGGQLAKNIQYFGAGTRLSVL.

This clonotype turned up a few times. The rearrangement uses TRBV6-2 or TRBV6-3 and TRBJ2-5, with D uncertain. The CDR3 spans 14 residues. Germline loops: CDR1 MNHEY, CDR2 SVGEGT. V was cut by 5 bases and J by 4 bases, with 14 bases left in between. CDR3 residues: CASSPLDLGETQYF. DNA of the CDR3: TGTGCCAGCAGTCCCCTGGACCTGGGAGAGACCCAGTACTTC.

This clonotype was seen a handful of times. The chain couples TRBV12-3 or TRBV12-4 to TRBJ1-3; D is unresolved. The CDR3 totals 14 residues. Trimming pared 1 base from V and 0 bases from J, leaving 4 bases between. CDR3 sequence (DNA): TGTGCCAGCAGTTTAGGGGACTCTGGAAACACCATATATTTT. Translated: CASSLGDSGNTIYF.

CDR3: CASSEWDRELFF. Here the CDR3 DNA reads TGTGCCAGCAGTGAATGGGACAGGGAGCTGTTTTTT. The genes are TRBV6-1 and TRBJ2-2; D is perhaps TRBD1 (6 bases). This CDR3 comprises 12 residues. Germline values: CDR1 MNHNS, CDR2 SASEGT. The V and J ends lost 2 bases and 9 bases respectively, with 7 bases between them.

This clonotype was counted many times. CDR3 sequence reads: CASSLATSIKQYF. The CDR3 DNA sequence: TGTGCCAGCAGCTTGGCCACTAGCATCAAGCAGTACTTC. The V gene is TRBV5-6, the J gene TRBJ2-7; a possible D gene is TRBD2 (6 bases). From germline, CDR1 is SGHDT and CDR2 YYEEEE. The CDR3 has 13 residues. Trimming left V 0 bases short and J 8 bases short, with 12 bases between.

This clonotype was counted only a few times. This chain uses TRBV4-3 with TRBJ2-2; 7 bases agree with TRBD2. This CDR3 is 17 amino acids long. V dropped 0 bases and J dropped 6; count of bases not matched to a gene: 10. Germline CDR1 reads LGHNA; CDR2 reads YSLEER. The CDR3: CASSQDLASGAPGELFF. CDR3 nucleotide sequence: TGCGCCAGCAGCCAAGATCTGGCTAGCGGAGCCCCCGGGGAGCTGTTTTTT.

This clonotype was detected only a few times. The V gene is TRBV27, the J gene TRBJ2-7, with 9 bases fitting TRBD2. Germline CDR1 MNHEY, CDR2 SMNVEV (reference sequence). CDR3 length: 15 amino acids. V lost 7 bases and J lost 1; bases outside the gene matches: 8. As DNA, the CDR3 is TGTGCCAGCAAGAGAGGCGGGGGGGGGTCCTACGAGCAGTACTTC. It encodes CASKRGGGGSYEQYF.

This chain uses TRBV5-1 with TRBJ2-3; D assignment may be TRBD1 or TRBD2 (5 bases each). The CDR3 loop spans 13 amino acids. V shed 6 bases and J shed 4 bases, with 12 bases lying between them. The germline gives CDR1 SGHRS, CDR2 YFSETQ. Here the CDR3 reads CASNGAGADTQYF. The CDR3 DNA is TGCGCCAGCAACGGGGCCGGGGCAGATACGCAGTATTTT.

Ten or more counts support this clonotype. The rearrangement joins TRBV29-1 to TRBJ2-3, with 8 bases fitting TRBD2. Trimming at V came to 2 bases and at J to 10 bases, leaving 2 bases not matched to a gene. Germline V lookup: CDR1 SQVTM, CDR2 ANQGSEA. There are 11 residues in the CDR3. CDR3: CSVEQRGSQYF. CDR3 sequence (DNA): TGCAGCGTTGAACAGCGGGGGTCGCAGTATTTT.

In this sample, this clonotype turned up many times. This chain joins TRBV7-2 and TRBJ2-5; D remains ambiguous. The CDR3 length is 15 residues. V lost 1 base and J lost 2, with 11 bases in between. Germline V gene sequence: CDR1 SGHTA, CDR2 FQGNSA. For the CDR3, the DNA is TGTGCCAGCAGCTTAGGTCCGGCAGTACAAGAGACCCAGTACTTC. Translating gives CASSLGPAVQETQYF.

The chain recombines TRBV6-1 with TRBJ2-2, with 9 bases identical to TRBD2. V shed 3 bases, J shed 0 bases, and the junction held 2 bases outside the gene matches. Germline V gene sequence: CDR1 MNHNS, CDR2 SASEGT. This CDR3 is 16 amino acids long. DNA of the CDR3: TGTGCCAGCAGTGATCAGCGGGGGGCGAACACCGGGGAGCTGTTTTTT. It specifies CASSDQRGANTGELFF.

For the CDR3, the DNA is TGTGCCAGCAGTCGACAGGCCACTAGCACAGATACGCAGTATTTT. Protein sequence: CASSRQATSTDTQYF. The chain recombines TRBV7-2 with TRBJ2-3, with D possibly TRBD1 on 6 matching bases. Trimming removed 6 bases from V and 0 bases from J, with 13 bases in between. CDR1 SGHTA and CDR2 FQGNSA come from the germline V gene. This CDR3 is 15 amino acids long.

The CDR3 DNA follows: TGTGCCACCAGCACCGGGACTAGCGGGAACAACGAGCAGTACTTC. This sequence encodes CATSTGTSGNNEQYF. The gene calls are TRBV15 and TRBJ2-7; 13 bases map to TRBD2. The V segment lost 4 bases and the J segment 5 bases; nucleotides outside the gene matches: 5. CDR1 and CDR2 (germline): LNHNV, YYDKDF (reference sequence). The CDR3 loop spans 15 amino acids.

The CDR3 is CASRTANSYNEQFF. The CDR3 coding sequence is TGCGCCAGCAGGACAGCTAACTCCTACAATGAGCAGTTCTTC. This chain connects TRBV5-1 to TRBJ2-1; D perhaps matches TRBD1 (5 bases). The CDR3 length is 14 residues. The germline V and J ends were trimmed by 5 bases and 0 bases, with 9 bases remaining between them. CDR1 is SGHRS, CDR2 YFSETQ, per germline.

In this sample, this clonotype turned up a few times. The DNA for the CDR3 is TGTGCCAGCAGCCCCACGACAGGGCCGACCTACGAGCAGTACTTC. Translation: CASSPTTGPTYEQYF. The rearrangement joins TRBV12-3 or TRBV12-4 to TRBJ2-7, with TRBD1 matching over 7 bases. Trimming removed 6 bases from V and 2 bases from J; junction bases left unmatched: 10. The CDR3 is made up of 15 amino acids.

This clonotype showed up many times. The rearrangement links TRBV5-6 to TRBJ2-1; D may match TRBD1 or TRBD2 (6 bases each). Germline CDR1 reads SGHDT; CDR2 reads YYEEEE. This CDR3 region has 14 residues. V was pared by 0 bases and J by 6 bases, with 10 bases between. CDR3 region: CASSLGWGANEQFF. The CDR3, as DNA: TGTGCCAGCAGCTTGGGATGGGGGGCCAATGAGCAGTTCTTC.

This clonotype was observed a handful of times. The CDR3 DNA sequence: TGTGCCAGCAGTTACGCAGGAACTAGCGGGGGGGTCTCTGGGGCCAACGTCCTGACTTTC. Translating gives CASSYAGTSGGVSGANVLTF. The chain uses TRBV6-2 or TRBV6-3 and TRBJ2-6; TRBD2 matches at 13 bases. Germline V gene data show CDR1 as MNHEY and CDR2 as SVGEGT. The J segment lost 0 bases and the V segment lost 2 bases, leaving 7 bases of the junction unmatched. The CDR3 covers 20 residues.

This chain uses TRBV29-1 with TRBJ2-5; TRBD1 is a possible D gene (6 bases). Between the trimmed V and J ends, which lost 3 bases and 5 bases, there was a span of 16 bases. The CDR3 sequence is 14 residues long. Germline V gene lookup returns CDR1 SQVTM and CDR2 ANQGSEA. CDR3 amino acids: CSVDKQGRGETQYF. The DNA for the CDR3 is TGCAGCGTTGATAAACAGGGCAGAGGGGAGACCCAGTACTTC. Full variable domain (outside the CDR3, taken from reference TRBV29-1 and TRBJ2-5): SAVISQKPSRDICQRGTSLTIQCQVDSQVTMMFWYRQQPGQSLTLIATANQGSEATYESGFVIDKFPISRPNLTFSTLTVSNMSPEDSSIYLCSVDKQGRGETQYFGPGTRLLVL.

The rearrangement joins TRBV3-1 to TRBJ2-5, with D perhaps given as TRBD1 or TRBD2 (6 bases each). Germline V CDR1 and CDR2: LGHDT, YNNKEL (reference sequence). This CDR3 region has 14 residues. V shed 3 bases and J shed 2 bases, with 10 bases lying between them. CDR3 coding DNA: TGTGCCAGCAGCCAGCGGGACAAACAAGAGACCCAGTACTTC. Protein sequence: CASSQRDKQETQYF.

The chain combines TRBV6-1 with TRBJ1-2; D is perhaps TRBD1 (5 bases). Trimming shortened V by 0 bases and J by 7 bases, and 18 bases separated the two germline ends. The CDR3 covers 16 residues. Germline V gives CDR1 MNHNS, CDR2 SASEGT. The CDR3, as DNA: TGTGCCAGCAGTGAAGCGGGGGGGGATTACATATCTGGCTACACCTTC. Translated: CASSEAGGDYISGYTF.

This sequence joins TRBV24-1 and TRBJ2-5, with 9 nucleotides matching TRBD1. This CDR3 has 15 amino acids. Germline trimming cut 3 bases from V and 5 bases from J; bases unmatched to any gene: 6. Germline V gives CDR1 KGHDR, CDR2 SFDVKD. CDR3 residues: CATSDGGQGWETQYF. CDR3 in DNA: TGTGCCACCAGTGATGGGGGACAGGGCTGGGAGACCCAGTACTTC.

Points on this clonotype: An end of the junction differs from the germline gene, which may be a read error. The chain carries TRBV20-1 and TRBJ2-3, with D unresolved. CDR1 and CDR2 from the germline V gene are DFQATT and SNEGSKA (reference sequence). The CDR3 length is 13 residues. CDR3 in amino acids: CSASSPNSGPYCF. CDR3 bases: TGCAGTGCTAGCTCTCCGAACTCTGGCCCATACTGTTTT.

This clonotype appeared a few times. The gene calls are TRBV7-8 and TRBJ2-5; D may be TRBD1 or TRBD2 (7 bases each). CDR3 size: 14 residues. Germline loops: CDR1 SGHVS, CDR2 FQNEAQ. Trimming cost V 5 bases and J 2 bases, with 12 bases left between them. For the CDR3, the DNA is TGTGCCAGCAGCCAGGGGGGGAGACAAGAGACCCAGTACTTC. Its protein is CASSQGGRQETQYF.

This clonotype was observed a handful of times. CDR3 in DNA: TGTGCCAGCAGCCCTACTAGCGAGCATACCAGTTACGAGCAGTACTTC. Its protein is CASSPTSEHTSYEQYF. The V and J genes are TRBV7-2 and TRBJ2-7; 7 positions match TRBD2. Germline assignment: CDR1 SGHTA and CDR2 FQGNSA. Trimming at V came to 5 bases and at J to 4 bases, leaving 14 bases not matched to a gene. The CDR3 is made up of 16 amino acids.